This TCR beta chain was sequenced in a study of blood T cell repertoires in COVID-19. This table comes from immunoSEQ multiplex PCR, and its TCRdb copy is limited to in-frame clones, with some not included. The table lists 130,000 or so clones, approximately 80% of them singletons. Germline loops: CDR1 SNHLY, CDR2 FYNNEI. There are 14 residues in the CDR3. The V gene lost 4 bases and the J gene lost 2 bases, with 9 bases spanning the gap. This clone was observed a few times. The chain combines TRBV2 with TRBJ1-5; D is ambiguous. The clonotype originates from a woman aged 60-75 years with acute or convalescent COVID-19. The specimen was peripheral blood. CDR3 protein: CASSVERGNQPQHF. The CDR3 nucleotides are TGTGCCAGCAGTGTAGAGAGGGGCAATCAGCCCCAGCATTTT.